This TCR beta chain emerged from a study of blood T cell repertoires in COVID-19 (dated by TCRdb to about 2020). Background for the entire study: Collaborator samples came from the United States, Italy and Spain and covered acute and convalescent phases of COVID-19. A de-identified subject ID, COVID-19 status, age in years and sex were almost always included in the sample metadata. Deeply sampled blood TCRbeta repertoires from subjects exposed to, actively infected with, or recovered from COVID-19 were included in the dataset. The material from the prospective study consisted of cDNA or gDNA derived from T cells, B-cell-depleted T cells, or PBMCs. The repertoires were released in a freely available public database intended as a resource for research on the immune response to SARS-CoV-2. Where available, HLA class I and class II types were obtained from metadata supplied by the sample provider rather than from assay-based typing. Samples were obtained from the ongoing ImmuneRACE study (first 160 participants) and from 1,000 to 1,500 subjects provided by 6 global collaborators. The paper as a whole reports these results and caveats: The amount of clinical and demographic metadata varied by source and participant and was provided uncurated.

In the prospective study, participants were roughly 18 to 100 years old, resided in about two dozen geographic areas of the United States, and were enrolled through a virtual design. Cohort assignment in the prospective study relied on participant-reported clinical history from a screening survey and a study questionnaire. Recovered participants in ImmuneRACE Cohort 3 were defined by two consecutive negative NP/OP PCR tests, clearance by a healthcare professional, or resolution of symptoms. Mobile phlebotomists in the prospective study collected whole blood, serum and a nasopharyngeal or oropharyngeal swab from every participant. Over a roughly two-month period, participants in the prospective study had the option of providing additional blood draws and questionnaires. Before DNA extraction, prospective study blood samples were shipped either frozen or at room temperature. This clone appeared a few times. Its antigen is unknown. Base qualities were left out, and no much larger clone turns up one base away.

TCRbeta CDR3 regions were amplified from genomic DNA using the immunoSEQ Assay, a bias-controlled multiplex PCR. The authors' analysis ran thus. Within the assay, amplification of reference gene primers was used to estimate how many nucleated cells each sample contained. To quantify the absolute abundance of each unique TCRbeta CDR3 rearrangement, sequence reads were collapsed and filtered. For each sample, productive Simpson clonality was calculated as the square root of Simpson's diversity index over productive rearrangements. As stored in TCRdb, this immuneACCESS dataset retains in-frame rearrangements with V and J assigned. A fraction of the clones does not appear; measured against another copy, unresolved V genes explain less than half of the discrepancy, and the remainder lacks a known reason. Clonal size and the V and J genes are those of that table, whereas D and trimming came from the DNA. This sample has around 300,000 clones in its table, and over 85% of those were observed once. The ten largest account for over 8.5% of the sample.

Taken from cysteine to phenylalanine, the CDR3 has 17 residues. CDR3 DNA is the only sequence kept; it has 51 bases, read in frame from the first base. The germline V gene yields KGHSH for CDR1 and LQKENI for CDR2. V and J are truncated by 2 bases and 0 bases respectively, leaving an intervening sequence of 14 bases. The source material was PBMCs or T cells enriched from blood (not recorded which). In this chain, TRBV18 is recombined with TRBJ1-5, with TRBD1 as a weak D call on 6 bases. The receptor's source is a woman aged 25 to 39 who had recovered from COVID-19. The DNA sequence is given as TGTGCCAGCTCACCAGGGGCCCAGGGGCTTAGCAATCAGCCCCAGCATTTT. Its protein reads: CASSPGAQGLSNQPQHF.